This TCR beta chain was identified during a study of PD-L1 blockade in urothelial cancer. Background on the study: Males with bladder-origin urothelial cancer constituted about nine tenths of the roughly 29 patients. Study outcomes and limitations: Better survival was predicted by below-median pretreatment blood TCR clonality.

In the case of this clone: Its antigen is unknown.

Deletions cut 4 bases from V and 4 bases from J, with 10 bases between. Per germline, CDR1 LGHNT and CDR2 FRNRAP. This CDR3 has 13 amino acids. Sequenced by immunoSEQ multiplex PCR; TCRdb stores in-frame clones only, minus some. The sample has fewer than 35,000 clones; 85% to 90% are singletons. The chain joins TRBV12-5 to TRBJ1-2; no clear D gene. This sequence originates from a man aged 45 to 65 with urothelial cancer. This specimen consisted of PBMCs, obtained around atezolizumab (anti-PD-L1) treatment. The chain's CDR3 is CASGSGAFYGYTF. The CDR3 DNA reads TGTGCTAGTGGTTCAGGCGCCTTCTATGGCTACACCTTC. The full variable domain, with the rest looked up from reference TRBV12-5 and TRBJ1-2, is DARVTQTPRHKVTEMGQEVTMRCQPILGHNTVFWYRQTMMQGLELLAYFRNRAPLDDSGMPKDRFSAEMPDATLATLKIQPSEPRDSAVYFCASGSGAFYGYTFGSGTRLTVV.